The rows below give T cell receptor beta chains drawn from one sample of a study of yellow fever vaccine responses in identical twins. Each CDR3 protein is one row after TCRdb ran MiXCR on the RT-PCR reads. The sample includes 1,000 to 1,500 distinct CDR3 sequences, 89% of them seen just once. The sequenced sample was T cells from blood (PBMCs), unsorted or a sorted subset (not recorded which), obtained before or after yellow fever vaccination (not recorded which). These receptors all stem from a female donor who received the yellow fever vaccine. The CDR3 runs from the conserved cysteine through the conserved F or W. Fields, in order: V gene, D gene, J gene, clone size, CDR3 length, CDR3 DNA, CDR3 protein. The D gene is left open where the match is weak. The listing skips clone size in some rows; elsewhere it reads once, few, many or a size class.

TRBV2	.	TRBJ1-5	.	13	TGTGCCAGCAGTGACAGATTCAATCAGCCCCAGCATTTT	CASSDRFNQPQHF
TRBV30	.	TRBJ1-2	.	13	TGTGCCTGGACGTCACAGAGTAACTATGGCTACACCTTC	CAWTSQSNYGYTF
TRBV11-2	TRBD1	TRBJ1-2	.	16	TGTGCCAGCAGCTTAGGGAATCGGGACAGAAGCTATGGCTACACCTTC	CASSLGNRDRSYGYTF
TRBV18	.	TRBJ1-1	.	12	TGTGCCAGCTCACCACAGAACACTGAAGCTTTCTTT	CASSPQNTEAFF
TRBV19	TRBD1	TRBJ1-5	.	14	TGTGCCAGTAGCCGCACAGGGGGGAATCAGCCCCAGCATTTT	CASSRTGGNQPQHF
TRBV5-1	.	TRBJ2-5	.	12	TGCGCCAGCAGGGAGTCTCAAGAGACCCAGTACTTC	CASRESQETQYF
TRBV12-3/TRBV12-4	TRBD1	TRBJ1-1	.	14	TGTGCCAGCAGTTTGCGGACAGGGGGATCTGAAGCTTTCTTT	CASSLRTGGSEAFF
TRBV7-3	.	TRBJ2-3	.	15	TGTGCCAGCAGCCCGAACGGACAGATCACAGATACGCAGTATTTT	CASSPNGQITDTQYF
TRBV15	.	TRBJ1-5	.	16	TGTGCCACCAGCTCCAATTCAAGGGGGTACAATCAGCCCCAGCATTTT	CATSSNSRGYNQPQHF
TRBV11-1	TRBD2	TRBJ2-1	.	15	TGTGCCAGCAGCTCTACGGGCGGGGGGGCTTATGAGCAGTTCTTC	CASSSTGGGAYEQFF
TRBV5-1	.	TRBJ1-3	.	14	TGCGCCAGCAGCTTGACCAGCCTTGGAAACACCATATATTTT	CASSLTSLGNTIYF
TRBV6-2/TRBV6-3	TRBD1	TRBJ2-1	once	14	TGTGCCACCATCGGGACAGAAACCTACAATGAGCAGTTCTTC	CATIGTETYNEQFF
TRBV30	TRBD2	TRBJ2-3	.	17	TGTGCCTGGAGTGGCACCGGACTAGCGGGGACCACAGATACGCAGTATTTT	CAWSGTGLAGTTDTQYF
TRBV13	.	TRBJ2-6	.	15	TGTGCCAGCAGCGTTGCAGGGTCTGGGGCCAACGTCCTGACTTTC	CASSVAGSGANVLTF
TRBV7-6	.	TRBJ2-1	.	13	TGTGCCAGCAGCGTACCGGGACTTTCTGAGCAGTTCTTC	CASSVPGLSEQFF
TRBV10-3	.	TRBJ1-1	.	13	TGTGCCATCCGGATGGACAGGAACACTGAAGCTTTCTTT	CAIRMDRNTEAFF
TRBV12-3/TRBV12-4	.	TRBJ2-4	once	13	TGTGCCAGCATGCAGACGGCCAAAAACATTCAGTACTTC	CASMQTAKNIQYF
TRBV7-7	TRBD1	TRBJ2-5	once	14	TGTGCTACCGCACCCGGGACAGGGGGAGAGACCCAGTACTTC	CATAPGTGGETQYF
TRBV11-1	TRBD2	TRBJ2-5	once	15	TGTGCCAGCAGCACGCCCCGGGGGGTCCAAGAGACCCAGTACTTC	CASSTPRGVQETQYF
TRBV11-3	TRBD1	TRBJ2-2	.	15	TGTGCCAGCAGCTTAGGACAGGGTGACACCGGGGAGCTGTTTTTT	CASSLGQGDTGELFF
TRBV20-1	TRBD2	TRBJ2-3	.	15	TGCAGTGCTAGAAGCGGGACCCACGGTGGTGATACGCAGTATTTT	CSARSGTHGGDTQYF
TRBV28	.	TRBJ1-3	few	15	TGTGCCAGCAGTTTCAGGCCCAGCTCTGGAAACACCATATATTTT	CASSFRPSSGNTIYF
TRBV5-1	TRBD1	TRBJ1-4	.	15	TGCGCCAGCAGCTTGGAGACAGGGACGAATGAAAAACTGTTTTTT	CASSLETGTNEKLFF
TRBV15	.	TRBJ1-2	.	15	TGTGCCACCAGCAGAGACCGCAGAGAAGACTATGGCTACACCTTC	CATSRDRREDYGYTF
TRBV2	.	TRBJ1-1	few	12	TGTGCCAGCAGTGGCCAGGGGACTGAAGCTTTCTTT	CASSGQGTEAFF
TRBV19	.	TRBJ1-2	few	15	TGTGCCAGTCTCTCCCGGGGCGCACCTAAGGGTGGCTACACCTTC	CASLSRGAPKGGYTF
TRBV18	.	TRBJ1-6	once	14	TGTGCCAGCTCACCAACCACAGGGTGGGGACCCCTCCACTTT	CASSPTTGWGPLHF
TRBV7-6	.	TRBJ2-7	.	14	TGTGCCAGCAGCTTACTAGCCGTATCCTACGAGCAGTACTTC	CASSLLAVSYEQYF
TRBV7-9	TRBD1	TRBJ2-7	.	17	TGTGCCAGCCACGGAGGGACAGGGGGCGAGATACCTTACGAGCAGTACTTC	CASHGGTGGEIPYEQYF
TRBV29-1	TRBD2	TRBJ2-3	.	14	TGCAGCGTCGCGACTAGCGGGGGGGCATATACGCAGTATTTT	CSVATSGGAYTQYF
TRBV11-3	TRBD1	TRBJ1-4	.	15	TGTGCCAGCAGCCCTCGAGGAGGGGGCGGTGAAAAACTGTTTTTT	CASSPRGGGGEKLFF
TRBV4-3	TRBD2	TRBJ2-1	few	16	TGCGCCAGCAGCCAAGAAGGAGCGGGAGTGTGGTATGAGCAGTTCTTC	CASSQEGAGVWYEQFF
TRBV29-1	TRBD2	TRBJ2-2	.	11	TGCAGCGCGCAGGGAGGGGCCAGGCTGTTTTTT	CSAQGGARLFF